The 15 T cell receptor beta chains below were found in one sample sequenced in a study of blood T cell repertoires in COVID-19. Clones were read by immunoSEQ multiplex PCR, and TCRdb kept only the in-frame ones, dropping some. Among approximately 170,000 clones listed, over 75% were seen once. Source material: peripheral blood. These receptors were taken from a human donor in a cohort sampled during active COVID-19.

In its sample, this clone was seen once. V usage is TRBV6-1 and J usage is TRBJ1-2; a weak D match, TRBD1 (5 bases). Trimming pared 1 base from V and 8 bases from J, leaving 11 bases between. In germline, CDR1 is MNHNS, CDR2 SASEGT. There are 13 residues in the CDR3. The CDR3: CASSEGRRDGYTF. The CDR3 bases are TGTGCCAGCAGTGAAGGTAGGAGGGACGGCTACACCTTC.

The chain links TRBV7-8 to TRBJ2-7, with D unclear. CDR3 length equals 14 residues. V lost 7 bases to trimming and J lost 0 bases, with 13 bases between them. In germline, CDR1 is SGHVS, CDR2 FQNEAQ. In DNA form, the CDR3 reads TGTGCCAGCACCGACGTGGGCAACTCCTACGAGCAGTACTTC. Its protein product is CASTDVGNSYEQYF.

The chain uses TRBV7-8 and TRBJ2-7, with D perhaps matching TRBD2 (5 bases). The V and J ends lost 5 bases and 1 base respectively, with 15 bases between them. The CDR3 totals 15 residues. In germline, CDR1 is SGHVS, CDR2 FQNEAQ. The CDR3 loop reads CASSRDTAVSYEQYF. CDR3 nucleotide sequence: TGTGCCAGCAGCCGGGATACCGCGGTGTCCTACGAGCAGTACTTC.

This clone was observed once. The chain links TRBV29-1 to TRBJ1-2, with D possibly matching TRBD1 (6 bases). The germline V and J ends were trimmed by 7 bases and 4 bases, with 16 bases remaining between them. The CDR3 has 13 amino acids. Germline CDR1 SQVTM, CDR2 ANQGSEA. CDR3 loop: CSAVGTDSYGYTF. The CDR3 nucleotides read TGCAGCGCAGTCGGGACGGACAGCTATGGCTACACCTTC.

This chain links TRBV5-5 with TRBJ1-3, with D possibly TRBD1 on 5 matching bases. V was cut by 3 bases and J by 0 bases, with 10 bases left in between. CDR3 size: 15 residues. CDR1 is SGHKS, CDR2 YYEKEE, per germline (reference sequence). DNA of the CDR3: TGTGCCAGCAGCTCGGGACTGAACTCTGGAAACACCATATATTTT. Its translation is CASSSGLNSGNTIYF.

This clone was detected only a few times. DNA for the CDR3: TGCGCCAGCAGCTTCACAGGGAATCAGCCCCAGCATTTT. Residues: CASSFTGNQPQHF. The gene calls are TRBV5-1 and TRBJ1-5; possibly TRBD1 for D (6 bases). The CDR3 totals 13 residues. V shed 2 bases and J shed 4 bases, with 7 bases lying between them. Germline CDR1 reads SGHRS; CDR2 reads YFSETQ.

The genes are TRBV28 and TRBJ1-5, with 8 bases matching TRBD1. The CDR3 covers 16 residues. Trimming cost V 2 bases and J 4 bases; bases outside gene matches: 7. Germline CDR1 and CDR2: MDHEN and SYDVKM. CDR3 nucleotide sequence: TGTGCCAGCAGTTTAGGGGGCCAGGGGGCAAATCAGCCCCAGCATTTT. It yields the protein CASSLGGQGANQPQHF.

The chain links TRBV7-2 to TRBJ2-1; TRBD1 might be the D (5 bases). Germline V gives CDR1 SGHTA, CDR2 FQGNSA. The CDR3 is 15 amino acids. Trimming cost V 3 bases and J 9 bases, with 18 bases left between them. In DNA, the CDR3 is TGTGCCAGCAGCTTTTTCGGCAGGGCCGGCAGTGAGCAGTTCTTC. The encoded protein is CASSFFGRAGSEQFF.

This chain connects TRBV7-2 to TRBJ1-5; 7 nucleotides line up with TRBD1. CDR1 is SGHTA and CDR2 is FQGNSA in the germline V gene. The CDR3 has 16 amino acids. V was clipped by 0 bases and J by 4 bases; unmatched bases: 6. The DNA of the CDR3 is TGTGCCAGCAGCTTAGCCGCGTCAGGGGGAAATCAGCCCCAGCATTTT. This sequence encodes CASSLAASGGNQPQHF.

The J gene is TRBJ2-7, the V gene TRBV19; D is possibly TRBD2 (5 bases). This CDR3 is built from 13 residues. V was clipped by 4 bases and J by 7 bases, with 14 bases between them. In germline, CDR1 is LNHDA, CDR2 SQIVND (reference sequence). CDR3 sequence: CASSRTDPGEQYF. CDR3 sequence (DNA): TGTGCCAGTAGTAGGACGGATCCGGGAGAGCAGTACTTC.

V gene TRBV19 combines with J gene TRBJ2-1; TRBD1 aligns across 8 bases. Germline V lookup: CDR1 LNHDA, CDR2 SQIVND (reference sequence). The CDR3 is 18 residues long. The V and J ends lost 3 bases and 5 bases, in that order; junction bases with no gene match: 15. The CDR3 spells CASSIKDRGRTLNNEQFF. In DNA, the CDR3 is TGTGCCAGTAGTATTAAAGACAGGGGTCGGACTTTAAACAATGAGCAGTTCTTC.

V gene TRBV30 combines with J gene TRBJ1-5; 10 bases fit TRBD1. The V and J ends lost 7 bases and 7 bases, in that order; junction bases with no gene match: 7. The CDR3 runs 13 residues. Germline V gene lookup returns CDR1 GTSNPN and CDR2 SVGIG (reference sequence). CDR3 nucleotides: TGTGCCTCGACAGGGGGCTCGGGACAGCCCCAGCATTTT. Translating it yields CASTGGSGQPQHF. The entire variable domain, with the rest obtained from reference TRBV30 and TRBJ1-5, is as follows: SQTIHQWPATLVQPVGSPLSLECTVEGTSNPNLYWYRQAAGRGLQLLFYSVGIGQISSEVPQNLSASRPQDRQFILSSKKLLLSDSGFYLCASTGGSGQPQHFGDGTRLSIL.

This chain uses TRBV24-1 with TRBJ1-5, with D hard to call. The CDR3 contains 15 residues. V was clipped by 2 bases and J by 7 bases, with 14 bases between them. Germline V gene data show CDR1 as KGHDR and CDR2 as SFDVKD. CDR3 in DNA: TGTGCCACCAGTGATTACCCCCCCCCGAGGCAGCCCCAGCATTTT. Protein product: CATSDYPPPRQPQHF.

The gene calls are TRBV25-1 and TRBJ2-1; D is undetermined. V lost 2 bases to trimming and J lost 3 bases, with 5 bases between them. The CDR3 sequence is 13 residues long. Germline CDR1 is MGHDK and CDR2 is SYGVNS. In DNA, the CDR3 is TGTGCCAGCAGTGAAACCGGCTACAATGAGCAGTTCTTC. Translated: CASSETGYNEQFF.

The chain recombines TRBV7-2 with TRBJ2-3; 11 bases line up with TRBD2. The CDR3 is made up of 16 amino acids. Germline assignment: CDR1 SGHTA and CDR2 FQGNSA. J lost 1 base, V lost 2 bases, and 2 bases had no gene match. DNA for the CDR3: TGTGCCAGCAGCTTATATAGCGGGGGGGGCACAGATACGCAGTATTTT. Encoded protein: CASSLYSGGGTDTQYF.